Listed here are 14 T cell receptor beta chains from one sample, sequenced in a study of control samples from healthy donors and cancer patients. Data came from immunoSEQ multiplex PCR; TCRdb stores just in-frame clones and leaves some out. The sample has about 98,000 clones, about 80% seen once. Sequenced material: blood. Every receptor here comes from a woman younger than 45 in good health.

This chain connects TRBV24-1 to TRBJ1-5, with TRBD1 matching over 7 bases. Germline V gives CDR1 KGHDR, CDR2 SFDVKD. The V segment lost 5 bases and the J segment 6 bases; nucleotides outside the gene matches: 6. The CDR3 spans 14 residues. The CDR3 spells CATSGTGEVQPQHF. Written as DNA, the CDR3 is TGTGCCACCAGTGGTACAGGGGAGGTTCAGCCCCAGCATTTT.

The chain carries TRBV18 and TRBJ1-5; 7 nucleotides agree with TRBD1. The junction had 6 bases not matched to a gene; V was cut back by 2 bases and J by 2 bases. This CDR3 spans 16 amino acids. Germline values: CDR1 KGHSH, CDR2 LQKENI. This chain's CDR3 is CASSPYRQGGNQPQHF. CDR3 coding DNA: TGTGCCAGCTCACCATATCGACAGGGCGGCAATCAGCCCCAGCATTTT.

This sequence joins TRBV19 and TRBJ1-3, with 9 bases that match TRBD1. V gave up 6 bases and J gave up 2 bases; unmatched junction bases: 8. The germline V gene encodes CDR1 LNHDA and CDR2 SQIVND (reference sequence). The CDR3 extends over 16 amino acids. This CDR3 reads CASSPLRDRAGNTIYF. The CDR3 DNA reads TGTGCCAGTAGCCCACTCCGGGACAGGGCTGGAAACACCATATATTTT.

The V and J genes are TRBV19 and TRBJ2-2, with 8 nucleotides matching TRBD1. J lost 5 bases, V lost 4 bases, and 6 bases had no gene match. Germline V gene sequence: CDR1 LNHDA, CDR2 SQIVND (reference sequence). CDR3 length equals 15 residues. Here the CDR3 DNA reads TGTGCCAGTAGTAAGAGGACAGGGAGGACCGGGGAGCTGTTTTTT. Its translation is CASSKRTGRTGELFF. Complete variable domain (other parts from reference TRBV19 and TRBJ2-2): DGGITQSPKYLFRKEGQNVTLSCEQNLNHDAMYWYRQDPGQGLRLIYYSQIVNDFQKGDIAEGYSVSREKKESFPLTVTSAQKNPTAFYLCASSKRTGRTGELFFGEGSRLTVL.

V usage is TRBV7-9 and J usage is TRBJ2-3; 8 bases match TRBD1. Germline V gene lookup returns CDR1 SEHNR and CDR2 FQNEAQ (reference sequence). This CDR3 has 15 residues. The junction had 2 bases not matched to a gene; V was cut back by 0 bases and J by 3 bases. CDR3 sequence: CASSLAGQDTDTQYF. In DNA, the CDR3 is TGTGCCAGCAGCTTAGCGGGACAGGATACAGATACGCAGTATTTT.

The rearrangement joins TRBV25-1 to TRBJ2-1; 13 bases agree with TRBD2. CDR1 and CDR2 (germline): MGHDK, SYGVNS. The J segment lost 10 bases and the V segment lost 4 bases, leaving 7 bases of the junction unmatched. This CDR3 is 15 amino acids long. CDR3 nucleotides: TGTGCCAGCAGTGGCTCCGGGACTAGCGGGGTGGAGCAGTTCTTC. This gives the protein CASSGSGTSGVEQFF.

The rearrangement joins TRBV4-2 to TRBJ1-2; D call uncertain. CDR1 and CDR2 (germline): LGHNA, YNFKEQ. The CDR3 is made up of 15 amino acids. V dropped 4 bases and J dropped 4 bases, with 16 bases sitting between them. CDR3 region: CASSRDIGGPYGYTF. CDR3 nucleotide sequence: TGTGCCAGCAGCCGCGATATTGGTGGCCCCTATGGCTACACCTTC.

The V and J genes are TRBV15 and TRBJ1-4; D gene unclear. Germline V gene sequence: CDR1 LNHNV, CDR2 YYDKDF (reference sequence). Trimming removed 1 base at V and 16 bases at J, with 16 bases between. The CDR3 length is 13 residues. This chain's CDR3 is CATSRVKSGNPFF. CDR3 nucleotides: TGTGCCACCAGCAGAGTTAAGAGCGGGAACCCGTTTTTT.

The genes are TRBV3-1 (or the pseudogene TRBV3-2) and TRBJ1-4; 10 bases are shared with TRBD1. J was trimmed by 0 bases and V by 3 bases; bases with no gene match: 4. The germline V gene has CDR1 LGHDT and CDR2 YNNKEL (reference sequence). There are 17 residues in the CDR3. CDR3 sequence (DNA): TGTGCCAGCAGCCACGACAGGGGGCAACCAACTAATGAAAAACTGTTTTTT. Residues: CASSHDRGQPTNEKLFF.

This clone was counted once. This rearrangement joins TRBV29-1 to TRBJ2-5; 7 bases line up with TRBD2. This CDR3 is 15 amino acids long. The junction had 15 bases not matched to a gene; V was cut back by 7 bases and J by 4 bases. Germline values: CDR1 SQVTM, CDR2 ANQGSEA. CDR3 protein: CSASGALGVAETQYF. As DNA, the CDR3 is TGCAGCGCCAGCGGGGCCCTAGGTGTCGCAGAGACCCAGTACTTC.

Here the CDR3 reads CASSLARVRNSPLHF. Here the CDR3 DNA reads TGTGCCAGCAGCTTAGCCCGGGTCAGGAATTCACCCCTCCACTTT. The chain recombines TRBV7-2 with TRBJ1-6; D gene uncertain. V dropped 0 bases and J dropped 7 bases, with 10 bases sitting between them. The CDR3 spans 15 residues. Per germline, CDR1 SGHTA and CDR2 FQGNSA.

This clone was detected only once. The chain links TRBV7-2 to TRBJ1-5; no clear D. Per germline, CDR1 SGHTA and CDR2 FQGNSA. The CDR3 covers 16 residues. Trimming removed 5 bases at V and 7 bases at J, with 21 bases between. In DNA, the CDR3 is TGTGCCAGCAGCCCCGGTGGTGCGGGCGCGGGGCAGCCCCAGCATTTT. This encodes CASSPGGAGAGQPQHF.

The V and J genes are TRBV2 and TRBJ1-2; D gene ambiguous. CDR1 SNHLY and CDR2 FYNNEI come from the germline V gene. The CDR3 is made up of 17 amino acids. Trimming left V 2 bases short and J 4 bases short, with 20 bases between. The CDR3 protein is CASSEHLGSRRTYGYTF. The DNA of the CDR3 is TGTGCCAGCAGTGAACACTTAGGTTCCAGGAGGACCTATGGCTACACCTTC. Supplemented by reference TRBV2 and TRBJ1-2, the full variable domain reads EPEVTQTPSHQVTQMGQEVILRCVPISNHLYFYWYRQILGQKVEFLVSFYNNEISEKSEIFDDQFSVERPDGSNFTLKIRSTKLEDSAMYFCASSEHLGSRRTYGYTFGSGTRLTVV.

The chain has TRBV18 and TRBJ2-1; D may be TRBD1 (5 bases). There are 13 residues in the CDR3. Germline-derived CDR1 and CDR2 are KGHSH and LQKENI. Trimming took off 6 bases at V and 15 bases at J, with 21 bases between the two ends. The CDR3, as DNA: TGTGCCAGCTCTCGCGAACATACAGGTGATCCGTTCTTC. Residues: CASSREHTGDPFF.